The 3 T cell receptor beta chains listed next were all sequenced from one sample in a study of blood T cell repertoires in COVID-19. Some clones are missing from TCRdb's copy, which holds only in-frame ones; the method was immunoSEQ multiplex PCR. In the table there are 120,000 to 150,000 clones, over 80% of which are singletons. Sequenced sample: peripheral blood. The receptors originated from a man aged 50 or older who had recovered from COVID-19.

The rearrangement joins TRBV11-3 to TRBJ1-2, with 8 bases matching TRBD1. V lost 4 bases and J lost 7; bases outside the gene matches: 2. Germline CDR1 SGHNT, CDR2 YENEEA. There are 12 residues in the CDR3. The CDR3 DNA reads as TGTGCCAGCAGCTACCAGGGGGCTGGCTACACCTTC. Translating gives CASSYQGAGYTF.

This chain joins TRBV6-5 and TRBJ1-2, with 8 bases matching TRBD1. CDR3 length: 15 amino acids. In germline, CDR1 is MNHEY, CDR2 SVGAGI. V gave up 5 bases and J gave up 5 bases; unmatched junction bases: 10. CDR3 DNA: TGTGCCAGCAGTCAGCACGACAGGGGATTTTATGGCTACACCTTC. As protein: CASSQHDRGFYGYTF.

This clone was counted a single time. The rearrangement links TRBV7-2 to TRBJ2-5, with 8 bases matching TRBD2. V lost 5 bases and J lost 5; bases outside the gene matches: 10. Per the germline V gene, CDR1 is SGHTA and CDR2 is FQGNSA. CDR3 size: 15 residues. The CDR3: CASSPGRVAMETQYF. DNA for the CDR3: TGTGCCAGCAGCCCCGGGAGGGTAGCGATGGAGACCCAGTACTTC.